The rows below give T cell receptor beta chains drawn from one sample of a study of T cell responses to AZD1222 COVID-19 vaccine. Method: immunoSEQ multiplex PCR; TCRdb's copy keeps in-frame clones and lacks some. Of 100,000 to 150,000 clones listed, over 75% are singletons. The sample here was peripheral blood, taken on day 0 of AZD1222 vaccination. The receptors shown here come from an adult in good health. Each CDR3 is given with its conserved first and last residue.

V gene: TRBV21-1
J gene: TRBJ2-5
CDR3 protein: CASSKYRQLSTQETQYF

V gene: TRBV3-1/TRBV3-2
J gene: TRBJ1-1
CDR3 protein: CASSSRDDTEAFF

V gene: TRBV10-2
J gene: TRBJ2-2
CDR3 protein: CASKAGTRGELFF

V gene: TRBV19
J gene: TRBJ1-5
CDR3 protein: CASSIIRKGWQPQHF

V gene: TRBV12-5
J gene: TRBJ1-2
CDR3 protein: CASGASGTSGGYTF

V gene: TRBV7-2
J gene: TRBJ1-2
CDR3 protein: CASSRDSYGYTF

V gene: TRBV19
J gene: TRBJ2-5
CDR3 protein: CASSPRVFVETQYF

V gene: TRBV5-1
J gene: TRBJ2-3
CDR3 protein: CASSLLRMDTQYF

V gene: TRBV9
J gene: TRBJ2-1
CDR3 protein: CASSDPVKYNEQFF

V gene: TRBV19
J gene: TRBJ1-2
CDR3 protein: CASTAAWLYGYTF

V gene: TRBV5-4
J gene: TRBJ1-2
CDR3 protein: CASSGGLQTLLTPAF

V gene: TRBV30
J gene: TRBJ1-4
CDR3 protein: CAWSSGDRREKLFF

V gene: TRBV27
J gene: TRBJ1-4
CDR3 protein: CASSLKATGTVNEKLFF

V gene: TRBV19
J gene: TRBJ1-5
CDR3 protein: CASSIEGSGNWNQPQHF

V gene: TRBV7-9
J gene: TRBJ1-1
CDR3 protein: CASSFYDSNTEAFF

V gene: TRBV24-1
J gene: TRBJ2-2
CDR3 protein: CATSEPIAGELFF

V gene: TRBV7-9
J gene: TRBJ1-4
CDR3 protein: CASSLGQGINEKLFF

V gene: TRBV6-5
J gene: TRBJ1-1
CDR3 protein: CASSYTDLTEAFF

V gene: TRBV27
J gene: TRBJ1-1
CDR3 protein: CASSSAWGNTEAFF

V gene: TRBV15
J gene: TRBJ2-5
CDR3 protein: CATSMVPGQETQYF

V gene: TRBV19
J gene: TRBJ1-2
CDR3 protein: CASSTTWGTGSDGYTF

V gene: TRBV11-2
J gene: TRBJ2-1
CDR3 protein: CASRTGGDEQFF

V gene: TRBV11-3
J gene: TRBJ2-7
CDR3 protein: CASSEQAGVSYEQYF

V gene: TRBV27
J gene: TRBJ1-5
CDR3 protein: CASSPSGTQPQHF

V gene: TRBV6-5
J gene: TRBJ2-7
CDR3 protein: CASSTGPGGEQYF

V gene: TRBV28
J gene: TRBJ2-1
CDR3 protein: CASSLGGALYNEQFF

V gene: TRBV4-3
J gene: TRBJ1-6
CDR3 protein: CASSQGADFNSPLHF

V gene: TRBV6-5
J gene: TRBJ1-1
CDR3 protein: CASRYGNTEAFF

V gene: TRBV7-9
J gene: TRBJ1-1
CDR3 protein: CASSSMGIGEAFF

V gene: TRBV19
J gene: TRBJ1-1
CDR3 protein: CATTQGMNTEAFF

V gene: TRBV6-5
J gene: TRBJ1-2
CDR3 protein: CASRSRGRAFGYTF

V gene: TRBV6-2/TRBV6-3
J gene: TRBJ1-2
CDR3 protein: CASSWSYGYTF

V gene: TRBV6-5
J gene: TRBJ2-5
CDR3 protein: CASSDREQETQYF

V gene: TRBV28
J gene: TRBJ1-2
CDR3 protein: CASMIGNYGYTF

V gene: TRBV19
J gene: TRBJ2-5
CDR3 protein: CASSPGLAGVLETQYF

V gene: TRBV18
J gene: TRBJ2-3
CDR3 protein: CASSLLVDTQYF

V gene: TRBV13
J gene: TRBJ2-7
CDR3 protein: CASSSFSGDYEQYF

V gene: TRBV11-2
J gene: TRBJ1-2
CDR3 protein: CASSLDRTRTGYYGYTF

V gene: TRBV7-7
J gene: TRBJ1-3
CDR3 protein: CASSPGGGAGNTIYF

V gene: TRBV11-2
J gene: TRBJ2-6
CDR3 protein: CASSLRLRSSSGANVLTF

V gene: TRBV9
J gene: TRBJ2-7
CDR3 protein: CASSGRDRGIEQYF

V gene: TRBV21-1
J gene: TRBJ1-2
CDR3 protein: CASSKIWTGFLYGYTF

V gene: TRBV7-9
J gene: TRBJ2-5
CDR3 protein: CASSLRQGGETQYF

V gene: TRBV29-1
J gene: TRBJ1-3
CDR3 protein: CSVTLLLGKSGNTIYF

V gene: TRBV30
J gene: TRBJ1-6
CDR3 protein: CAWSPLAGGSYNSPLHF

V gene: TRBV24-1
J gene: TRBJ1-5
CDR3 protein: CATSEAGTGVQPQHF

V gene: TRBV4-1
J gene: TRBJ1-1
CDR3 protein: CASSQGGTGGNTEAFF

V gene: TRBV28
J gene: TRBJ1-5
CDR3 protein: CASLRGPSNQPQHF

V gene: TRBV29-1
J gene: TRBJ1-5
CDR3 protein: CSAQVEGNQPQHF

V gene: TRBV19
J gene: TRBJ2-1
CDR3 protein: CASSILGQASDEQFF

V gene: TRBV29-1
J gene: TRBJ2-2
CDR3 protein: CSATRGPTGELFF

V gene: TRBV9
J gene: TRBJ1-3
CDR3 protein: CASSPQGDGNTIYF

V gene: TRBV7-9
J gene: TRBJ1-4
CDR3 protein: CASVEGRTTNEKLFF

V gene: TRBV27
J gene: TRBJ1-4
CDR3 protein: CASSVRRTGPSEKLFF

V gene: TRBV6-2/TRBV6-3
J gene: TRBJ1-2
CDR3 protein: CASSYVASFRVFGYTF

V gene: TRBV27
J gene: TRBJ2-1
CDR3 protein: CASSLSHNEQFF

V gene: TRBV19
J gene: TRBJ2-7
CDR3 protein: CASSIREGVDEQYF

V gene: TRBV27
J gene: TRBJ1-2
CDR3 protein: CASSIRLGSGVRYGYTF

V gene: TRBV19
J gene: TRBJ2-6
CDR3 protein: CASMTGAGAGANVLTF